The clone carrying this T cell receptor (beta chain) was observed a few times. What it binds is unknown. Two oligonucleotides, mixed equimolar, formed the beta constant-region primer covering TRBC1 and TRBC2. Using its own MiXCR run on the UMI-ligation and nested PCR reads, TCRdb lists one record per CDR3 protein. Of roughly 140,000 distinct CDR3 sequences in the sample, 15% to 20% are singletons; the top ten hold around 0.14%. This entry belongs to a study of naive and memory T cell subsets. Study-wide results and caveats: Between naive and memory subsets, TCR abundance power law exponents differed. Clonotypes are single alpha or beta chains, not paired receptors.

CD4 T cells were positively selected, then CD8 T cells from the CD4-negative fraction. CDR1 is SQVTM, CDR2 ANQGSEA, per germline. There are 12 residues in the CDR3. V was clipped by 4 bases and J by 1 base, with 4 bases between them. The receptor was derived from a human donor in good health. The rearrangement links TRBV29-1 to TRBJ2-2; no reliable D call. The sample taken for sequencing was naive CD4+ T cells from blood. The CDR3 loop is CSVGKNTGELFF. CDR3 bases: TGCAGCGTTGGCAAGAACACCGGGGAGCTGTTTTTT.